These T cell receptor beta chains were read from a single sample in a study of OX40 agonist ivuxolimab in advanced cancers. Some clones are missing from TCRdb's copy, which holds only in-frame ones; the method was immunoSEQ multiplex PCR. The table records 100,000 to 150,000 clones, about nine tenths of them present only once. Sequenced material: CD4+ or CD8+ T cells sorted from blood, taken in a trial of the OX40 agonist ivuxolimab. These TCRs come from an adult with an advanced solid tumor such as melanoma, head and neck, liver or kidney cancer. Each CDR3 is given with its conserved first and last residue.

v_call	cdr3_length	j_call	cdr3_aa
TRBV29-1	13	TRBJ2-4	CSVVGIAKNIQYF
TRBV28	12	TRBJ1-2	CASSLASYGYTF
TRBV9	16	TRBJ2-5	CASSVGGTGDEETQYF
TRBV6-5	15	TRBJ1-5	CASSYQPGTAQPQHF
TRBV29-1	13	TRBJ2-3	CSVRTGTTDTQYF
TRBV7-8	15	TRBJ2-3	CASSSNAGTEDTQYF
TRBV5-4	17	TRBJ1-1	CASSLYPGTGGFTEAFF
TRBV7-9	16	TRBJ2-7	CASSSRRDRVTYEQYF
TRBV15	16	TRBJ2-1	CATSSLGGTSLTEQFF
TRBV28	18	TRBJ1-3	CASSLVGTGSYSGNTIYF
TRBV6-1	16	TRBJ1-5	CASSELGSFEYQPQHF
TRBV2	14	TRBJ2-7	CASRGTSGTPPQYF